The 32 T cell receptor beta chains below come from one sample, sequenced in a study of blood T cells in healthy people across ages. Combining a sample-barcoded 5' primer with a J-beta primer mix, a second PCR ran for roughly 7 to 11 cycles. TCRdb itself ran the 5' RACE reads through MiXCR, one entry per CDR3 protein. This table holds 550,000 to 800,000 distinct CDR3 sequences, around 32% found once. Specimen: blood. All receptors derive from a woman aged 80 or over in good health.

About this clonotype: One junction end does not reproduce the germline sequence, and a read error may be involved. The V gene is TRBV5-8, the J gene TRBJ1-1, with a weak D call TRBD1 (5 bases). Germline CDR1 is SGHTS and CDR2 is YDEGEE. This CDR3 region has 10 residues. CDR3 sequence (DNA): TGTGTCAGCAGCTGGGGCGAAGCTTTCTTT. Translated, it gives CVSSWGEAFF.

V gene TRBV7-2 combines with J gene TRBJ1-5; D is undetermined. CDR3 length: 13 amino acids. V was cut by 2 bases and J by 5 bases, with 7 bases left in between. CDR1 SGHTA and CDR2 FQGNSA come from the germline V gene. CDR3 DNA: TGTGCCAGCAGCTTAATTTTGGATCAGCCCCAGCATTTT. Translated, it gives CASSLILDQPQHF.

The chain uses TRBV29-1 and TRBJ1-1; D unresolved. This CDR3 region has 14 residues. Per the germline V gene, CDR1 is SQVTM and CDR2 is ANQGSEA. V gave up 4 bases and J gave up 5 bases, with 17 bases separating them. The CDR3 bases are TGCAGCGTTGTCAAGGGAGTCCTCGGGACTGAAGCTTTCTTT. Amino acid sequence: CSVVKGVLGTEAFF.

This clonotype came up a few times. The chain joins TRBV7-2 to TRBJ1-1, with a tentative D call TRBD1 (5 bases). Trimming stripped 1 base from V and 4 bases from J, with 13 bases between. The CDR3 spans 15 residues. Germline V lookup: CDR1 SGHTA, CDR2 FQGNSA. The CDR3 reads CASSLVRGISTEAFF. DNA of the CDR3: TGTGCCAGCAGCTTAGTACGGGGGATTAGCACTGAAGCTTTCTTT.

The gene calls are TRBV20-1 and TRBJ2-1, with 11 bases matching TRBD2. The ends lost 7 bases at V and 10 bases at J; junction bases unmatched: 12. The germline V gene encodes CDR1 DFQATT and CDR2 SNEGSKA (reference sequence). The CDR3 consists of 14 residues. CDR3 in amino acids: CSVLSLAGGGEQFF. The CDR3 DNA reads TGCAGTGTCCTGAGCCTAGCGGGGGGTGGGGAGCAGTTCTTC.

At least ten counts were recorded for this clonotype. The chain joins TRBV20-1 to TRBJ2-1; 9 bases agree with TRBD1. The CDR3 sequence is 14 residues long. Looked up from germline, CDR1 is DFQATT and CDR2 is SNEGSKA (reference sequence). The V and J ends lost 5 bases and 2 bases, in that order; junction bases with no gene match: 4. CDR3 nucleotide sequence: TGCAGTGCTCCTGGACAGGGGCCCTACAATGAGCAGTTCTTC. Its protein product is CSAPGQGPYNEQFF.

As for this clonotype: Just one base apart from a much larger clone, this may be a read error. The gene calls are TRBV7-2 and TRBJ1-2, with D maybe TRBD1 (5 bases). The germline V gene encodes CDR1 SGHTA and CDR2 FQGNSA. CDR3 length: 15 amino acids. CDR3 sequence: CASSLERSGHDGCTF. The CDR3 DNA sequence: TGTGCCAGCAGCTTAGAACGATCAGGGCATGATGGCTGCACCTTC.

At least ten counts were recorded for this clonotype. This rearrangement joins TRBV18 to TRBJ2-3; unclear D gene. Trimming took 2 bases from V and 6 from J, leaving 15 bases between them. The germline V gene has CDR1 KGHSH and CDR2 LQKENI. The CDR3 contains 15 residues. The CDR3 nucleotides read TGTGCCAGCTCACCAAGACCCCCGCGGTTGGATACGCAGTATTTT. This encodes CASSPRPPRLDTQYF.

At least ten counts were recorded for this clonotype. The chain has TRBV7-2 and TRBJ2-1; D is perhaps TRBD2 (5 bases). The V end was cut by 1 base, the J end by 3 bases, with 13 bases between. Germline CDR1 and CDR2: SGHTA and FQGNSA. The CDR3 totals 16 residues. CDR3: CASSLEGSFGYNEQFF. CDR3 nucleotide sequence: TGTGCCAGCAGCTTAGAAGGGAGTTTTGGCTACAATGAGCAGTTCTTC.

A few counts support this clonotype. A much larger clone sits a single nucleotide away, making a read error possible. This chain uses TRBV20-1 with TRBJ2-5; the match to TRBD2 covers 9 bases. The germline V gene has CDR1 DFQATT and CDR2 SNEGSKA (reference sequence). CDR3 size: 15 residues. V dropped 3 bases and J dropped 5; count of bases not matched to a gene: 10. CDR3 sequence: CSARLGRGGHETQYF. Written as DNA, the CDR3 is TGCAGTGCTAGGCTTGGGCGGGGGGGCCATGAGACCCAGTACTTC.

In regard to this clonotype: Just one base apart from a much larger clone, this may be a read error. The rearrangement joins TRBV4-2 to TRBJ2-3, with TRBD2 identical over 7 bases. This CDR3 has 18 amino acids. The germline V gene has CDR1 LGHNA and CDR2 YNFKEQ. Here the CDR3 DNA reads TGTGCCAGCAGCCAAGGGTCGGGCGGGGGTGCTAGCACAGATACGCGGTATTTT. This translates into CASSQGSGGGASTDTRYF.

The CDR3 DNA is TGCAGTGCTAGAGATCCGTGGGGGCGGGGGGGCTACCAAGAGACCCAGTACTTC. Its translation: CSARDPWGRGGYQETQYF. The V and J genes are TRBV20-1 and TRBJ2-5, with 9 bases aligning to TRBD2. The CDR3 has 18 residues. CDR1 and CDR2 (germline): DFQATT, SNEGSKA (reference sequence). J was trimmed by 0 bases and V by 0 bases; bases with no gene match: 11.

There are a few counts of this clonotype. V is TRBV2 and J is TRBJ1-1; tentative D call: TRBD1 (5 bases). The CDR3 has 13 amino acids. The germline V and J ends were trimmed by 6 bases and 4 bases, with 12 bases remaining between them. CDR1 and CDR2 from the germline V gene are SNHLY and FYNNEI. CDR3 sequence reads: CASRTGGGTEAFF. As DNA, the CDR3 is TGTGCCAGCAGGACTGGGGGAGGCACTGAAGCTTTCTTT.

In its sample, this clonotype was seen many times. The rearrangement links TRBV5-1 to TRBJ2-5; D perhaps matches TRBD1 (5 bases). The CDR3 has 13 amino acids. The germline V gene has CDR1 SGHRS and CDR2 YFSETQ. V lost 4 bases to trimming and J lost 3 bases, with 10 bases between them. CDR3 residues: CASSTRQKETQYF. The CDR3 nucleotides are TGCGCCAGCAGCACCCGACAGAAAGAGACCCAGTACTTC.

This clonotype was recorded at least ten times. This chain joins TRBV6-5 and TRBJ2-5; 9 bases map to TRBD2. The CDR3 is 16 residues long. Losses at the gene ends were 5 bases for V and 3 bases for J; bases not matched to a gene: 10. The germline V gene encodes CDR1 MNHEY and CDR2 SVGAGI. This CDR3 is CASSQLAGSGKETQYF. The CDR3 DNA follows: TGTGCCAGCAGTCAACTAGCGGGTTCCGGGAAAGAGACCCAGTACTTC.

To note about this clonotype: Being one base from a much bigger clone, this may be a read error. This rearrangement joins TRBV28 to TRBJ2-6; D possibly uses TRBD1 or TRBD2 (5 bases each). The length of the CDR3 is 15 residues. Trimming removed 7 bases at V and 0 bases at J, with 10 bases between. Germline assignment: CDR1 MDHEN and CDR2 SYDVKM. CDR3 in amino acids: CASIAGGSGANVLTF. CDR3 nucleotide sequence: TGTGCCAGCATCGCTGGGGGCTCTGGGGCCAACGTCCTGACTTTC.

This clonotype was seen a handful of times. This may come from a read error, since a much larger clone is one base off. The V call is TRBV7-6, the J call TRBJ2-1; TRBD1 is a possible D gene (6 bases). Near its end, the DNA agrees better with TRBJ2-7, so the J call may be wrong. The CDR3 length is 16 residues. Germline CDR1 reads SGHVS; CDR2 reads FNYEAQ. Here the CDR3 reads CASSETGTRSYNEQYF. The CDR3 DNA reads TGTGCCAGCAGCGAGACGGGGACAAGGTCGTACAATGAGCAGTACTTC.

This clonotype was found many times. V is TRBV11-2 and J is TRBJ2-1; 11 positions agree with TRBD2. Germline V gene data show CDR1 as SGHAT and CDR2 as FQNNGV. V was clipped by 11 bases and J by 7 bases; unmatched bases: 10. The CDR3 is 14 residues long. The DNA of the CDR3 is TGTGCCTCCTCCTTAGCGGGGGGGCCGAATGAGCAGTTCTTC. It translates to CASSLAGGPNEQFF.

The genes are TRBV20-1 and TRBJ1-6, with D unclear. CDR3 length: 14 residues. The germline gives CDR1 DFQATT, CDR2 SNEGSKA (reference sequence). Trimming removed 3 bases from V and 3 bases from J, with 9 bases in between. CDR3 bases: TGCAGTGCTAGTGAGGGCAACTATAATTCACCCCTCCACTTT. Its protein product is CSASEGNYNSPLHF.

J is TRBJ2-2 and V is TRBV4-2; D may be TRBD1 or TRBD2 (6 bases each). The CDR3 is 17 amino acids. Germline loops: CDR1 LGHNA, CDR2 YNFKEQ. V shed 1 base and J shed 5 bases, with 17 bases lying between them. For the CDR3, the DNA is TGTGCCAGCAGCCAAGGGGATTGGGGGGCAAGGACCGGGGAGCTGTTTTTT. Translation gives CASSQGDWGARTGELFF.

In DNA, the CDR3 is TGTGCCAGCAGTCCCCCAAGCAGCACTTACGAGCAGTACTTC. As protein: CASSPPSSTYEQYF. V gene TRBV12-3 or TRBV12-4 combines with J gene TRBJ2-4; D gene uncertain. The J call may be wrong; the DNA end is better matched by TRBJ2-7. The CDR3 spans 14 residues.

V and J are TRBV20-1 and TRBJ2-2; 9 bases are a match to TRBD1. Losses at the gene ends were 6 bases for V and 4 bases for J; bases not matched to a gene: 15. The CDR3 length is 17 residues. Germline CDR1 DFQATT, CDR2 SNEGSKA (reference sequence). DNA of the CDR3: TGCAGTGCCGGACCCGGGGACAGGGCCTCGAGCACCGGGGAGCTGTTTTTT. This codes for CSAGPGDRASSTGELFF.

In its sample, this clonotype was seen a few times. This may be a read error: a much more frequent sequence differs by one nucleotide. The CDR3 nucleotides read TGCAGCCCTTTAGGGGGGGTCCAAGAGACCCAGTACTTC. Protein product: CSPLGGVQETQYF. This chain connects TRBV20-1 to TRBJ2-5; D perhaps matches TRBD2 (7 bases). The CDR3 totals 13 residues. Looked up from germline, CDR1 is DFQATT and CDR2 is SNEGSKA (reference sequence).

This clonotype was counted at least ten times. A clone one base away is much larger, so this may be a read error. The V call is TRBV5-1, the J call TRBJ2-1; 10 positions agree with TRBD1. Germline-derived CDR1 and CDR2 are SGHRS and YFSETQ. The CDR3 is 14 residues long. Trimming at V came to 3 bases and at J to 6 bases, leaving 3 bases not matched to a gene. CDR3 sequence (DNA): TGCGCCAGCAGCTGGGACAGGGGCAGCAATGAGCAGTTCTTC. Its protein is CASSWDRGSNEQFF.

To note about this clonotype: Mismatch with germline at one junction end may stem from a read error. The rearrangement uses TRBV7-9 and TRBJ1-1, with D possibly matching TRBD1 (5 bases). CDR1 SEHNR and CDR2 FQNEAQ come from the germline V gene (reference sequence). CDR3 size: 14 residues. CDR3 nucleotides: TGTGTCAGCAGCGTCGGAGGGGTTGGCGCTGAAGCTTTCTTT. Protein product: CVSSVGGVGAEAFF.

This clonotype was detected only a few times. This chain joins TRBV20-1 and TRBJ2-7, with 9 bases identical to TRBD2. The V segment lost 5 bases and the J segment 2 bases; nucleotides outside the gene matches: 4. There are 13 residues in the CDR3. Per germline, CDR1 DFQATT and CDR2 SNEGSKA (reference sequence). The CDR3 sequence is CSAPTSGTYEQYF. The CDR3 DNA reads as TGCAGTGCTCCGACTAGCGGTACCTACGAGCAGTACTTC.

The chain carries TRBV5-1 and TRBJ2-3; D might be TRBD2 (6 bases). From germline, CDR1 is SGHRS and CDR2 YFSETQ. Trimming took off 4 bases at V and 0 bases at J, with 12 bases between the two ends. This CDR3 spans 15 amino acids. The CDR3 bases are TGCGCCAGCAGCCGGGACTTAGCTAGCACAGATACGCAGTATTTT. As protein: CASSRDLASTDTQYF.

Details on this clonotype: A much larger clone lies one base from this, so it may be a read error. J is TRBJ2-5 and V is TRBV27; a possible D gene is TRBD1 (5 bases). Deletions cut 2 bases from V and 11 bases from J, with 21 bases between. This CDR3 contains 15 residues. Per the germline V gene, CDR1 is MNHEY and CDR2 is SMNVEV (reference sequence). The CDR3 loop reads CASSLRLRQGYVQYF. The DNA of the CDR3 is TGTGCCAGCAGTTTAAGACTCCGGCAGGGTTACGTGCAGTACTTC.

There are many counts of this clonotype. CDR3 sequence: CSVEATTNEKLFF. CDR3 nucleotides: TGCAGCGTCGAGGCGACAACTAATGAAAAACTGTTTTTT. J is TRBJ1-4 and V is TRBV29-1; D is unclear. The CDR3 sequence is 13 residues long. CDR1 is SQVTM, CDR2 ANQGSEA, per germline. Trimming shortened V by 6 bases and J by 0 bases, and 8 bases separated the two germline ends.

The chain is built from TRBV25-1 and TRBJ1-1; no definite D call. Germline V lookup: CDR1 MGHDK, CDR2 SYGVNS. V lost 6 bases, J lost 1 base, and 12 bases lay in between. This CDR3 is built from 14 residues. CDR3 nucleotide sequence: TGTGCCAGCAGGGGAAATACAGCGAACACTGAAGCTTTCTTT. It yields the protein CASRGNTANTEAFF.

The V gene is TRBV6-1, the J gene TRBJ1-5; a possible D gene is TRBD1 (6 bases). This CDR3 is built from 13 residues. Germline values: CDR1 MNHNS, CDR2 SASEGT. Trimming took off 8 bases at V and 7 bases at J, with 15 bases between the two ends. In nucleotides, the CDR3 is TGTGCCAGCGTAAGGCAACAGGGCCAGCCCCAGCATTTT. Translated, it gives CASVRQQGQPQHF.

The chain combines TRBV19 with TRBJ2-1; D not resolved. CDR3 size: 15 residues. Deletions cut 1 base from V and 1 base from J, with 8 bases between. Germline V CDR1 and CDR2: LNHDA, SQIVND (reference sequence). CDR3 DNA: TGTGCCAGTAGTATAGCCCTTGTTTCCTACAATGAGCAGTTCTTC. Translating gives CASSIALVSYNEQFF.